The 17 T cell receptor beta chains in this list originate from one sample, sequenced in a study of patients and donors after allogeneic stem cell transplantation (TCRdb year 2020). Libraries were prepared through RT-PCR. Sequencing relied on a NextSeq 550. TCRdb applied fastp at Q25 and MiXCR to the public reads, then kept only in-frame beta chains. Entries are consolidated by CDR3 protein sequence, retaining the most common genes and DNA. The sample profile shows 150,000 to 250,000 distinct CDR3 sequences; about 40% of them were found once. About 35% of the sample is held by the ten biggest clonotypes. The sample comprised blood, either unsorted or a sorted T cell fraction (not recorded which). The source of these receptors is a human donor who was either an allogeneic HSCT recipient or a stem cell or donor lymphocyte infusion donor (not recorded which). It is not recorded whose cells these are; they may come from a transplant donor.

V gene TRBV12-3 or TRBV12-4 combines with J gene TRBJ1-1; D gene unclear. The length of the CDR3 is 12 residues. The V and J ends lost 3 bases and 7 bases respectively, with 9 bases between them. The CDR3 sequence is CASSFVGFEAFF. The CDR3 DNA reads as TGTGCCAGCAGTTTTGTTGGGTTTGAAGCTTTCTTT.

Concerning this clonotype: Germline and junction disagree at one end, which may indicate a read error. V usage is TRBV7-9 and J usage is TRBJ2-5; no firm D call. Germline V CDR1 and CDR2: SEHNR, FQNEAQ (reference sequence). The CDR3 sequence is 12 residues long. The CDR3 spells CASSLSLVQWDF. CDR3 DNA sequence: TGTGCCAGCAGCTTATCTTTGGTCCAATGGGATTTC.

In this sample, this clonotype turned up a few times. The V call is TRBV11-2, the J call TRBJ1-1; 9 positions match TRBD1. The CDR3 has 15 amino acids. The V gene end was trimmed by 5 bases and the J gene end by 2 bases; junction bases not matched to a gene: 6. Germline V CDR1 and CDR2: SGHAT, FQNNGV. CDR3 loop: CASSPWTGDNTEAFF. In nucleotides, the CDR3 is TGTGCCAGCAGCCCCTGGACAGGGGACAACACTGAAGCTTTCTTT.

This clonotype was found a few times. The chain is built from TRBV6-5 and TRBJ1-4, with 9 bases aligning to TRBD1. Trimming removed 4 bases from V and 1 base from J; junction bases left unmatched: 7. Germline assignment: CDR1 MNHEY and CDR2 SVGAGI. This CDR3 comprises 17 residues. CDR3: CASSSGQGGRTNEKLFF. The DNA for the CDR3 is TGTGCCAGCAGTTCGGGACAGGGCGGACGAACTAATGAAAAACTGTTTTTT.

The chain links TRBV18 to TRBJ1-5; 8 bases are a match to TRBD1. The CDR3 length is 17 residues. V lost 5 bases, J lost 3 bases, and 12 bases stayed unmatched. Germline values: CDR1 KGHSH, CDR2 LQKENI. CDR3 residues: CASSDGTGGINNQPQHF. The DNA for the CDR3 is TGTGCCAGCTCAGATGGGACAGGCGGTATCAACAATCAGCCCCAGCATTTT.

In DNA form, the CDR3 reads TGTGCCAGTCCCCACAGGGACAGGGGGAACACTGAAGCTTTCTTT. Translation: CASPHRDRGNTEAFF. The chain joins TRBV25-1 to TRBJ1-1; TRBD1 matches at 10 bases. From germline, CDR1 is MGHDK and CDR2 SYGVNS. Trimming took 9 bases from V and 1 from J; bases not matched to a gene: 8. CDR3 length: 15 amino acids.

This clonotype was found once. As DNA, the CDR3 is TGTGCCATCAGTGAAGGGGACAGTTCAAATCAGCCCCAGCATTTT. It yields the protein CAISEGDSSNQPQHF. The rearrangement uses TRBV10-3 and TRBJ1-5, with TRBD1 matching 7 bases. CDR3 length equals 15 residues. The ends lost 3 bases at V and 4 bases at J; junction bases unmatched: 6. CDR1 is ENHRY and CDR2 is SYGVKD in the germline V gene.

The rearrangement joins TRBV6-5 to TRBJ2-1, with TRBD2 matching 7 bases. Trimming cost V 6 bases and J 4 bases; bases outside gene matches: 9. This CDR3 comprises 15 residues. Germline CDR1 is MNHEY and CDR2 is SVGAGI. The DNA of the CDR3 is TGTGCCAGCAGGGGAAGCGGGAACCCTTACAATGAGCAGTTCTTC. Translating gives CASRGSGNPYNEQFF.

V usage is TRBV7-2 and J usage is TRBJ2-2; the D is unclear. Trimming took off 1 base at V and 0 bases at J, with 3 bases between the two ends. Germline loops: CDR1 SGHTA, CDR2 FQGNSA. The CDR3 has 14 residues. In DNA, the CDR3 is TGTGCCAGCAGCTTAGGATCGAACACCGGGGAGCTGTTTTTT. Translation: CASSLGSNTGELFF.

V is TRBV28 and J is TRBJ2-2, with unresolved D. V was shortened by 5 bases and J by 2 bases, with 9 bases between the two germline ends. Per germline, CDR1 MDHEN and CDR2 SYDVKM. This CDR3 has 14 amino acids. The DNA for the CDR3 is TGTGCCAGCAGTCCCACCCCAAACACCGGGGAGCTGTTTTTT. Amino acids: CASSPTPNTGELFF.

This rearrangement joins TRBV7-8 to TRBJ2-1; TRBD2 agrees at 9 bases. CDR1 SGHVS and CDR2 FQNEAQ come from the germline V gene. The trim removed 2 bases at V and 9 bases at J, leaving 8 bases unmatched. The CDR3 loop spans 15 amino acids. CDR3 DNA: TGTGCCAGCAGCTTATCGGGACTAGCTTGGGTTGAGCAGTTCTTC. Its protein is CASSLSGLAWVEQFF.

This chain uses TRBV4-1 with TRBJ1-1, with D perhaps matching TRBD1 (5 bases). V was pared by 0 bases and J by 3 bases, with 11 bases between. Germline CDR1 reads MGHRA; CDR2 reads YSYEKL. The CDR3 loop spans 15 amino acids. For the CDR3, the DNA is TGCGCCAGCAGCCAAGATCGGGGGTCCTACACTGAAGCTTTCTTT. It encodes CASSQDRGSYTEAFF.

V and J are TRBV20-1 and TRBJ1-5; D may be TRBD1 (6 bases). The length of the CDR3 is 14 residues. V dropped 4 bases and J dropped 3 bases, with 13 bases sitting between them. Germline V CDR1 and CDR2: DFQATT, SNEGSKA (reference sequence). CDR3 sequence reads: CSAKSGQFNQPQHF. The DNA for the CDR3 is TGCAGTGCTAAGTCAGGACAGTTCAATCAGCCCCAGCATTTT.

This CDR3 is CASSQAGQHTEAFF. CDR3 nucleotide sequence: TGTGCCAGCAGCCAGGCAGGACAGCACACTGAAGCTTTCTTT. This rearrangement joins TRBV14 to TRBJ1-1, with D perhaps TRBD1 (6 bases). Germline V lookup: CDR1 SGHDN, CDR2 FVKESK. The length of the CDR3 is 14 residues. The ends were cut back, 3 bases at V and 3 bases at J, with 11 bases in the middle.

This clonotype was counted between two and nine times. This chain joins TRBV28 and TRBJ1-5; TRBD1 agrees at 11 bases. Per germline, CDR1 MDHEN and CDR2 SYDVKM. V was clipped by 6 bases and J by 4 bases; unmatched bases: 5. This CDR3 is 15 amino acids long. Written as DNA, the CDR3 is TGTGCCAGCAGAGCCGGGACAGGGGGTAATCAGCCCCAGCATTTT. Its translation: CASRAGTGGNQPQHF.

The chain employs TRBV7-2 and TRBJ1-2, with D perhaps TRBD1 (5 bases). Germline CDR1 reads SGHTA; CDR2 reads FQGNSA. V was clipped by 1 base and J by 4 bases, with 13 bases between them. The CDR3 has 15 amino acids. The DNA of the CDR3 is TGTGCCAGCAGCTTAGTGGGGGTTGTCGGCTATGGCTACACCTTC. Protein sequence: CASSLVGVVGYGYTF.

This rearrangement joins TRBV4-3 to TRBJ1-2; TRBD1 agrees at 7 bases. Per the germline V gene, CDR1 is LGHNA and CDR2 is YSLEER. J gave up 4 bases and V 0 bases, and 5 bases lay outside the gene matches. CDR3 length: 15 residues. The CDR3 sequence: CASSQEGGAGYGYTF. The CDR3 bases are TGCGCCAGCAGCCAAGAAGGGGGCGCGGGCTATGGCTACACCTTC.